These T cell receptor beta chains were read from a single sample in a study of cytotoxic CD8 clonotypes in ibrutinib-treated CLL. Here immunoSEQ multiplex PCR was the method, and the copy in TCRdb shows in-frame clones only, minus some. The table records 250,000 to 350,000 clones, approximately 79% of them present only once. Sequenced material: PBMCs, taken at disease progression, from a patient treated with ibrutinib. The receptors were gathered from a human donor with chronic lymphocytic leukemia. CDR3s include the opening cysteine and the closing phenylalanine or tryptophan. The order of the fields is J gene, V gene, CDR3 length, D gene, clone size, CDR3 DNA, CDR3 protein. The D gene is left open where the match is weak. Rows give clone size only sometimes, using once, few, many, or a class for an expanded clone.

j_gene: TRBJ1-1; v_gene: TRBV7-2; len: 14; d_gene: NA; abundance: once; CDR3nt: TGTGCCAGCAGCTTGGGACACGCGAACACTGAAGCTTTCTTT; CDR3aa: CASSLGHANTEAFF
j_gene: TRBJ2-1; v_gene: TRBV7-2; len: 13; d_gene: NA; abundance: NA; CDR3nt: TGTGCCAGCGGACGAGACCCGTACAATGAGCAGTTCTTC; CDR3aa: CASGRDPYNEQFF
j_gene: TRBJ2-7; v_gene: TRBV19; len: 15; d_gene: TRBD2; abundance: once; CDR3nt: TGTGCCAGTAGTGGGGGACTAGCGGCTTACTACGAGCAGTACTTC; CDR3aa: CASSGGLAAYYEQYF
j_gene: TRBJ2-1; v_gene: TRBV6-5; len: 14; d_gene: TRBD1; abundance: NA; CDR3nt: TGTGCCACCCAAACGGGACAGGGTTACAATGAGCAGTTCTTC; CDR3aa: CATQTGQGYNEQFF
j_gene: TRBJ1-2; v_gene: TRBV29-1; len: 13; d_gene: TRBD1; abundance: once; CDR3nt: TGCAGCGTTGGACAGGGGGCGCTTCGCGGCTACACCTTC; CDR3aa: CSVGQGALRGYTF
j_gene: TRBJ1-6; v_gene: TRBV4-1; len: 14; d_gene: NA; abundance: NA; CDR3nt: TGCGCCAGCAGCCAAGTGGGCTATAATTCACCCCTCCACTTT; CDR3aa: CASSQVGYNSPLHF
j_gene: TRBJ1-2; v_gene: TRBV29-1; len: 15; d_gene: TRBD1; abundance: few; CDR3nt: TGCAGCGTTGAAGATCGCAGGGACAGCTATTATGGCTACACCTTC; CDR3aa: CSVEDRRDSYYGYTF
j_gene: TRBJ1-2; v_gene: TRBV10-3; len: 15; d_gene: NA; abundance: few; CDR3nt: TGTGCCATCAGTGAGTCAAGGGTTCCAGCTTATGGCTACACCTTC; CDR3aa: CAISESRVPAYGYTF
j_gene: TRBJ2-5; v_gene: TRBV28; len: 17; d_gene: NA; abundance: NA; CDR3nt: TGTGCCAGCAGTTTGGCGGGCTTACGGGGGTTGGGGGAGACCCAGTACTTC; CDR3aa: CASSLAGLRGLGETQYF
j_gene: TRBJ1-3; v_gene: TRBV9; len: 16; d_gene: NA; abundance: once; CDR3nt: TGTGCCAGCAGCTTCGAACTTATGAGCTCTGGAAACACCATATATTTT; CDR3aa: CASSFELMSSGNTIYF